The table lists the clone carrying this T cell receptor (beta chain) with a few counts. Its antigen is not known. This sample was included in a study of T-cell reconstitution after alpha-beta-depleted transplantation in children. General study findings and limits: Counts and diversity of T cells one year after transplant came mostly from newly produced T cells. After transplant, high TCRbeta diversity at day 60 in some patients arose from surviving recipient T cells and thymic progenitors.

The library targeted TCRbeta and was prepared with unique molecular identifiers. One entry per CDR3 protein results from TCRdb running MiXCR on the PCR reads. The repertoire includes approximately 230,000 distinct CDR3 sequences, 20% to 30% of them detected once, and around 4.8% sits in the top ten. This receptor was identified in a female patient aged 2 to 10 who had a stem cell transplant for congenital amegakaryocytic thrombocytopenia, so the T cells may come from the graft donor. The sequencing here drew on PBMCs, mostly from graft donor cells, taken 360 days after TCRalphabeta/CD19-depleted stem cell transplant.

The CDR3 protein is CASSYSITDTQYF. In DNA form, the CDR3 reads TGTGCCAGCAGTTACTCGATCACAGATACGCAGTATTTT. The genes are TRBV6-5 and TRBJ2-3; no definite D call. V shed 0 bases and J shed 2 bases, with 3 bases lying between them. In germline, CDR1 is MNHEY, CDR2 SVGAGI. CDR3 length: 13 residues.